These 21 T cell receptor beta chains share one sample of origin, sequenced in a study of T cell changes during pregnancy in multiple sclerosis. The table came from immunoSEQ multiplex PCR; TCRdb's copy has only in-frame clones and leaves some out. The sample consists of about 79,000 clones, around nine tenths of them appearing once. The sequencing used CD4+ T cells from peripheral blood mononuclear cells, collected in the second trimester of pregnancy. Every receptor here comes from a female donor with multiple sclerosis, enrolled in a pregnancy study.

V gene TRBV2 combines with J gene TRBJ1-2; a possible D gene is TRBD1 (5 bases). The CDR3 runs to 15 residues. Germline values: CDR1 SNHLY, CDR2 FYNNEI. The ends were cut back, 7 bases at V and 0 bases at J, with 15 bases in the middle. Here the CDR3 reads CASTLETGANYGYTF. The CDR3 DNA is TGTGCCAGCACCCTAGAAACGGGGGCTAACTATGGCTACACCTTC.

V is TRBV29-1 and J is TRBJ2-5, with a possible D match to TRBD1 (6 bases). Germline-derived CDR1 and CDR2 are SQVTM and ANQGSEA. Trimming took off 4 bases at V and 4 bases at J, with 13 bases between the two ends. There are 13 residues in the CDR3. CDR3 region: CSVVSGDGETQYF. CDR3 in DNA: TGCAGCGTTGTTTCAGGGGATGGAGAGACCCAGTACTTC.

The rearrangement joins TRBV7-8 to TRBJ1-1; 8 nucleotides agree with TRBD1. V was pared by 3 bases and J by 6 bases, with 6 bases of the junction left unmatched. Germline CDR1 and CDR2: SGHVS and FQNEAQ. This CDR3 region has 14 residues. The CDR3 DNA reads as TGTGCCAGCAGCTTCCGGGACAGGATTTCTGAAGCTTTCTTT. Its translation: CASSFRDRISEAFF.

This rearrangement joins TRBV7-3 to TRBJ1-1, with 8 bases fitting TRBD1. Germline assignment: CDR1 SGHTA and CDR2 FQGTGA. The CDR3 is 16 amino acids. The trim removed 5 bases at V and 7 bases at J, leaving 15 bases unmatched. CDR3 nucleotides: TGTGCCAGCAGCGGGAATTCCCGACAGGGGAAACGTGAAGCTTTCTTT. Translating it yields CASSGNSRQGKREAFF. Based on the CDR3 plus reference TRBV7-3 and TRBJ1-1, the full variable domain is GAGVSQTPSNKVTEKGKYVELRCDPISGHTALYWYRQSLGQGPEFLIYFQGTGAADDSGLPNDRFFAVRPEGSVSTLKIQRTERGDSAVYLCASSGNSRQGKREAFFGQGTRLTVV.

This chain uses TRBV5-1 with TRBJ2-5; 10 bases are a match to TRBD2. Germline V gene data show CDR1 as SGHRS and CDR2 as YFSETQ. The V gene end was trimmed by 4 bases and the J gene end by 2 bases; junction bases not matched to a gene: 5. The CDR3 consists of 15 residues. This CDR3 is CASSASGRFQETQYF. In nucleotides, the CDR3 is TGCGCCAGCAGCGCTAGCGGGAGATTTCAAGAGACCCAGTACTTC.

The chain is built from TRBV4-2 and TRBJ1-1; possibly TRBD1 for D (6 bases). The CDR3 totals 13 residues. Germline values: CDR1 LGHNA, CDR2 YNFKEQ. Trimming cost V 8 bases and J 4 bases, with 14 bases left between them. The CDR3 sequence is CASRRGPFTEAFF. CDR3 nucleotide sequence: TGTGCCAGCCGCAGGGGACCCTTCACTGAAGCTTTCTTT.

This chain connects TRBV11-3 to TRBJ1-1, with TRBD1 as a possible D gene (5 bases). V gave up 2 bases and J gave up 5 bases, with 15 bases separating them. The CDR3 totals 15 residues. The germline CDR1 and CDR2 sequences are SGHNT and YENEEA. The CDR3 DNA is TGTGCCAGCAGCTTACACGTAGGGGAGGGGACTGAAGCTTTCTTT. Translation: CASSLHVGEGTEAFF.

V usage is TRBV5-1 and J usage is TRBJ1-1, with no clear D. CDR1 and CDR2 from the germline V gene are SGHRS and YFSETQ. The CDR3 extends over 14 amino acids. The V end lost 0 bases, the J end lost 0 bases, and 6 bases lay between the germline ends. In DNA, the CDR3 is TGCGCCAGCAGCTTGGCGAGTATGAACACTGAAGCTTTCTTT. Protein product: CASSLASMNTEAFF.

The chain joins TRBV6-5 to TRBJ1-2, with TRBD1 identical over 11 bases. Germline lookup yields CDR1 MNHEY and CDR2 SVGAGI. This CDR3 comprises 15 residues. Trimming removed 7 bases from V and 2 bases from J; junction bases left unmatched: 6. In nucleotides, the CDR3 is TGTGCCAGCACCGAAGGGGACAGGGGGAACTATGGCTACACCTTC. This codes for CASTEGDRGNYGYTF.

V gene TRBV19 combines with J gene TRBJ2-3; 10 bases are shared with TRBD2. This CDR3 has 15 residues. With 6 bases clipped from V and 2 bases from J, the junction kept 5 bases outside the gene matches. Germline V CDR1 and CDR2: LNHDA, SQIVND (reference sequence). This CDR3 reads CASSQLAGYTDTQYF. CDR3 bases: TGTGCCAGTAGCCAACTAGCGGGGTACACAGATACGCAGTATTTT.

The chain carries TRBV7-2 and TRBJ2-3; 9 bases fit TRBD2. Per the germline V gene, CDR1 is SGHTA and CDR2 is FQGNSA. Trimming took 1 base from V and 1 from J; bases not matched to a gene: 3. The CDR3 has 16 residues. CDR3 in amino acids: CASSLVQRGGTDTQYF. In DNA, the CDR3 is TGTGCCAGCAGCTTAGTTCAGCGGGGGGGCACAGATACGCAGTATTTT.

This rearrangement joins TRBV10-3 to TRBJ1-5, with D tentatively TRBD1 (6 bases). CDR3 length: 15 residues. V shed 2 bases and J shed 11 bases, with 19 bases lying between them. CDR1 is ENHRY, CDR2 SYGVKD, per germline. The CDR3 nucleotides are TGTGCCATCAGTGAGAGGCCAGGCCCCCCAGGGGCCCAGCATTTT. It yields the protein CAISERPGPPGAQHF.

This clone was seen once. The rearrangement links TRBV30 to TRBJ1-3; 7 bases agree with TRBD1. Trimming cost V 0 bases and J 0 bases; bases outside gene matches: 2. The CDR3 spans 15 residues. CDR1 and CDR2 (germline): GTSNPN, SVGIG (reference sequence). The CDR3 DNA reads TGTGCCTGGAGTGTAGGGGACAGCTCTGGAAACACCATATATTTT. Its protein is CAWSVGDSSGNTIYF.

The J gene is TRBJ2-3, the V gene TRBV4-3, with a possible D match to TRBD1 (6 bases). There are 16 residues in the CDR3. The germline V gene has CDR1 LGHNA and CDR2 YSLEER. V lost 0 bases and J lost 2, with 12 bases in between. CDR3 loop: CASSQDMGAYTDTQYF. CDR3 nucleotide sequence: TGCGCCAGCAGCCAAGACATGGGGGCCTACACAGATACGCAGTATTTT.

In nucleotides, the CDR3 is TGTGCCAGTAGTATGTCGGGAAGCTCCTACGAGCAGTACTTC. Its protein product is CASSMSGSSYEQYF. J is TRBJ2-5 and V is TRBV19, with a possible D match to TRBD2 (5 bases). The J call could be wrong; TRBJ2-7 is a better fit for the DNA end. Germline V gene sequence: CDR1 LNHDA, CDR2 SQIVND (reference sequence). The CDR3 totals 14 residues.

In its sample, this clone was seen a few times. This chain links TRBV5-1 with TRBJ2-5; D is uncertain. This CDR3 has 13 amino acids. The V and J ends lost 2 bases and 1 base respectively, with 6 bases between them. Germline CDR1 and CDR2: SGHRS and YFSETQ. The CDR3 bases are TGCGCCAGCAGCTTCTCCGGCCAAGAGACCCAGTACTTC. Translation: CASSFSGQETQYF.

This chain uses TRBV30 with TRBJ1-2; 8 bases match TRBD1. With 8 bases clipped from V and 2 bases from J, the junction kept 7 bases outside the gene matches. The CDR3 is 13 amino acids. CDR1 GTSNPN and CDR2 SVGIG come from the germline V gene (reference sequence). This CDR3 is CAAGTGGNYGYTF. CDR3 in DNA: TGTGCCGCCGGGACAGGAGGAAACTATGGCTACACCTTC.

The rearrangement uses TRBV9 and TRBJ2-3; 12 positions match TRBD1. There are 20 residues in the CDR3. The V gene's germline CDR1 is SGDLS and CDR2 YYNGEE. V trimming: 4 bases; J trimming: 5 bases; junction bases outside the gene matches: 20. The CDR3 sequence is CASSLYARGTGTGGIDTQYF. CDR3 nucleotide sequence: TGTGCCAGCAGCCTCTACGCAAGGGGGACCGGGACAGGGGGCATAGATACGCAGTATTTT.

The chain carries TRBV5-5 and TRBJ1-5; D is possibly TRBD1 (5 bases). The V end lost 4 bases, the J end lost 5 bases, and 10 bases lay between the germline ends. CDR1 and CDR2 (germline): SGHKS, YYEKEE (reference sequence). This CDR3 spans 13 amino acids. For the CDR3, the DNA is TGTGCCAGCAGCCGCAGGACATATCAGCCCCAGCATTTT. Its translation is CASSRRTYQPQHF.

The chain carries TRBV11-3 and TRBJ1-1, with TRBD1 matching over 7 bases. Losses at the gene ends were 5 bases for V and 3 bases for J; bases not matched to a gene: 9. Germline lookup yields CDR1 SGHNT and CDR2 YENEEA. CDR3 length: 15 amino acids. Here the CDR3 reads CASSRRRGHHTEAFF. DNA for the CDR3: TGTGCCAGCAGCCGAAGAAGGGGGCATCACACTGAAGCTTTCTTT. Full variable domain (rest looked up from reference TRBV11-3 and TRBJ1-1): EAGVVQSPRYKIIEKKQPVAFWCNPISGHNTLYWYLQNLGQGPELLIRYENEEAVDDSQLPKDRFSAERLKGVDSTLKIQPAELGDSAVYLCASSRRRGHHTEAFFGQGTRLTVV.

This clone was picked up one time. V is TRBV6-5 and J is TRBJ1-5; TRBD1 agrees at 7 bases. Germline assignment: CDR1 MNHEY and CDR2 SVGAGI. This CDR3 contains 15 residues. The V gene end was trimmed by 6 bases and the J gene end by 9 bases; junction bases not matched to a gene: 14. The CDR3 region is CASRPGTDSTLPQHF. DNA of the CDR3: TGTGCCAGCAGACCAGGGACAGACTCCACCTTGCCCCAGCATTTT.